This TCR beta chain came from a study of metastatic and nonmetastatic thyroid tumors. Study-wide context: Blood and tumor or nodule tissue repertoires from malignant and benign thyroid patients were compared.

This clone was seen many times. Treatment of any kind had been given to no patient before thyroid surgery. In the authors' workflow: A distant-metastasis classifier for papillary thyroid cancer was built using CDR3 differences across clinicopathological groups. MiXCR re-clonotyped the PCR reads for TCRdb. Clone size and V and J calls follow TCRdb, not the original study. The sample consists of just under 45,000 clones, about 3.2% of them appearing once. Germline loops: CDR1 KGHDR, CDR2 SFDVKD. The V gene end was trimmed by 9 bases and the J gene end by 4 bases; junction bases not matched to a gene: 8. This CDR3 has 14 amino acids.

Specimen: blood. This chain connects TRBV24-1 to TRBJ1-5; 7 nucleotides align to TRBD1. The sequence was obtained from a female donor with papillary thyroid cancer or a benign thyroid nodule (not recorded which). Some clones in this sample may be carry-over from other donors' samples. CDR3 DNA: TGTGCCACCGCCGGACAGGAGATTAATCAGCCCCAGCATTTT. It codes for CATAGQEINQPQHF.